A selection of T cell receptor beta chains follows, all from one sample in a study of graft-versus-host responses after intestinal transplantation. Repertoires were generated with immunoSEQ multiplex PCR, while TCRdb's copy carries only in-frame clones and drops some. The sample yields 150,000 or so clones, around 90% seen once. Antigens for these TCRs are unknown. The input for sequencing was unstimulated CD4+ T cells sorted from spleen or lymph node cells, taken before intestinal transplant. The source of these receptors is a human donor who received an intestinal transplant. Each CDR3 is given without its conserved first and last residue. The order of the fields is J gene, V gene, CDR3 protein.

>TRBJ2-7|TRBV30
AWGPGQTYEQY
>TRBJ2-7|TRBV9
ASSLREYDEQY
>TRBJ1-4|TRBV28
ASSLLGSTNEKLF
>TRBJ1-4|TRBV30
AWSARTGKGTNEKLF
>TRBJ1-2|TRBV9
ASSVEGEYYGYT
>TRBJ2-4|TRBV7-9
ASSLLAGGSKNIQY
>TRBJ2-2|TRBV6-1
ASSDSRGLAGGYTGELF
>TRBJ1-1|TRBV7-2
ASRLARPNTEAF
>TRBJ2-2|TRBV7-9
ASRPIGQGATGELF
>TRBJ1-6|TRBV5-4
ASSSGQGPGSPLH
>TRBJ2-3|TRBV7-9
ASSPSTDTQY
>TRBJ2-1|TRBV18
ASSLTSGKLNEQF
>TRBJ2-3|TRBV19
ASRNWTSGSSDTQY
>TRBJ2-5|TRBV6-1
ASSDRGILQETQY
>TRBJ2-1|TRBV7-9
ASSPGQGVDEQF
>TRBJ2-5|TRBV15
ATSRATGGWETQY
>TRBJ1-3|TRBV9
ASSARDVGSGNTIY
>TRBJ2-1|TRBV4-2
ASSQSGPPQF
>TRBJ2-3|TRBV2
ASRTGTGTHTQY
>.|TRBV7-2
ASSSGWGTSSSYEQY
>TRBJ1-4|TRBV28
ASGSGQGPEKLF
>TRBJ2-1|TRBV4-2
ASSQERLAGELREQF
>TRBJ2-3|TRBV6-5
ASSYSSRGGPDTQY
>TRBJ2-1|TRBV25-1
ASATRLAGESYNEQF
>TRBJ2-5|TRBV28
ASYASSETQY
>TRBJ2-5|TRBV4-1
ASSQGGTGQETQY
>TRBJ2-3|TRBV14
ASSQRTPSTDTQY
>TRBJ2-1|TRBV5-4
ASSKGQLGAGEQF
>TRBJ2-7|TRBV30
AWSRANPSYEQY
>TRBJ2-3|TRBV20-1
SEGVADTQY
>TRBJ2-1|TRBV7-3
ASSSTSGIYNEQF
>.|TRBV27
ASRPGQIPSYEQY
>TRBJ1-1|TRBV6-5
ASRNWDMNTEAF
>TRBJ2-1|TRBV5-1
ASRQAGDEQF
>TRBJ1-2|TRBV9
ANSVGGQGESYGYT
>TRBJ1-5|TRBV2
ASRLLGSNQPQH
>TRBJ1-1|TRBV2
ASSEQRNTEAF
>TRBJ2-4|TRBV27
ASSRQGVKNIQY
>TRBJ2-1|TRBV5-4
ASSPEGTIIYNEQF
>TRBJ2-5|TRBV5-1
ASSLEWLGTETQY
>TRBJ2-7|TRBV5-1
ASSATGGNSYEQY
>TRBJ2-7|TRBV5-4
ASSWGGSGGWSSYEQY
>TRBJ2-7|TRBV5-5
ASSFGQGTYEQY
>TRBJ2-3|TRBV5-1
ASSRTGVSDTQY
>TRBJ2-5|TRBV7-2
ASSLGLAGVGETQY